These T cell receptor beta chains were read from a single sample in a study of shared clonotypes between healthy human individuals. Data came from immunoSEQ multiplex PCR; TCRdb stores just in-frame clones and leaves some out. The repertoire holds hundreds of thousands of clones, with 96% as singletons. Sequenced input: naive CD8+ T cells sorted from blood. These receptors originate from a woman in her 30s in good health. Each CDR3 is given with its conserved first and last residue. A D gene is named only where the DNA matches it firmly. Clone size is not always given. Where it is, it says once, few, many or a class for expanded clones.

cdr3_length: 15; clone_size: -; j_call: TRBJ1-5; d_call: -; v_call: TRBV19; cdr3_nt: TGTGCCAGTAGTACTCCCATGGAGAGCAATCAGCCCCAGCATTTT; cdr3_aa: CASSTPMESNQPQHF
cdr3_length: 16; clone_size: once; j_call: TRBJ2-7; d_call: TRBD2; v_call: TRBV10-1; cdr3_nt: TGCGCCAGCAGTGAGTCTGGTACTAGCGGTACCTACGAGCAGTACTTC; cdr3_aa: CASSESGTSGTYEQYF
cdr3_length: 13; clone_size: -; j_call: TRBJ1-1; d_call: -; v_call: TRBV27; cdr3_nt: TGTGCCAGCAGTTCCTCGAGGGGGACTGAAGCTTTCTTT; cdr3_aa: CASSSSRGTEAFF
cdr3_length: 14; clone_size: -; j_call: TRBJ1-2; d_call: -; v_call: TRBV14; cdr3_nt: TGTGCCAGCAGCCAAGAGGGACCAACCTATGGCTACACCTTC; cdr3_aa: CASSQEGPTYGYTF
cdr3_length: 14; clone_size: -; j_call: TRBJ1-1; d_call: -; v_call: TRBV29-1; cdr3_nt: TGCAGCGCGGAACTTCAGGGGACCAACACTGAAGCTTTCTTT; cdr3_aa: CSAELQGTNTEAFF
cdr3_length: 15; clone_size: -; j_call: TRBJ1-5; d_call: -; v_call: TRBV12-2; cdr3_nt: TGTGCAAGTCGAAACCAGGGGGCTTGCTGTCAGCCCCAGCATTTT; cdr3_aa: CASRNQGACCQPQHF
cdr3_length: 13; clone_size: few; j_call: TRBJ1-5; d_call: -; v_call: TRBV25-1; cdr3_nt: TGTGCCAGCAGTGAAAGCAACAATCAGCCCCAGCATTTT; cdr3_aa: CASSESNNQPQHF
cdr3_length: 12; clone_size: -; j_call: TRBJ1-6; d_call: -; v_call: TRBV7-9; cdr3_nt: TGTGCCAGCAGCTTAGACAATTCACCCCTCCACTTT; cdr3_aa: CASSLDNSPLHF
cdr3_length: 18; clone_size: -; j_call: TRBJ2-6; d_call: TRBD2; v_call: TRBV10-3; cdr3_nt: TGTGCCATCAGCGGGGGTAGACTAGCGGACTCTGGGGCCAACGTCCTGACTTTC; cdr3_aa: CAISGGRLADSGANVLTF
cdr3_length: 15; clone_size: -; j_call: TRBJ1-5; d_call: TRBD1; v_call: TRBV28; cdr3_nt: TGTGCCAGCAGTTTAGACAGGGGAGGCAATCAGCCCCAGCATTTT; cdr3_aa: CASSLDRGGNQPQHF
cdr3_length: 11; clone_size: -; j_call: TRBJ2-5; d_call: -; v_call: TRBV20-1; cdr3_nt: TGCAGTGCCACGGAGACGGAGACCCAGTACTTC; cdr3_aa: CSATETETQYF
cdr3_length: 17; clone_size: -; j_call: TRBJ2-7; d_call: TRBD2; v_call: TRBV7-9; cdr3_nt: TGTGCCAGCAGCTTAGCCCAGCCTAGCGGGAACTCCTACGAGCAGTACTTC; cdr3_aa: CASSLAQPSGNSYEQYF
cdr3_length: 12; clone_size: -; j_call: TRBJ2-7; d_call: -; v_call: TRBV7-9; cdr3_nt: TGTGCCAGTTCCGATGGATCCTACGAGCAGTACTTC; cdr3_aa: CASSDGSYEQYF
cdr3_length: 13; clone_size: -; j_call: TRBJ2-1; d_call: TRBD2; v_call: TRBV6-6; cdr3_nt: TGTGCCAGCAGCCATGGGGGGGGCAATGAGCAGTTCTTC; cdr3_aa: CASSHGGGNEQFF
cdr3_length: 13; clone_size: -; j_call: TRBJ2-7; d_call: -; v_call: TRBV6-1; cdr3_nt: TGTGCCATCTTACGGACCTACCCCTACGAGCAGTACTTC; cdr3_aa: CAILRTYPYEQYF
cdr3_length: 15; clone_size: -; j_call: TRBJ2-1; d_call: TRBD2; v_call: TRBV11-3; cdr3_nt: TGTGCCAGCAGCCTAACTAGCGGGAGCAACAATGAGCAGTTCTTC; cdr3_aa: CASSLTSGSNNEQFF
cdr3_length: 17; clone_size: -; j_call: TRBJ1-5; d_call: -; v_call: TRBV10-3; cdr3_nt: TGTGCCATCAGTGAGGCTTTGGAGGGAGAAGAATCGCAGCCCCAGCATTTT; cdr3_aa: CAISEALEGEESQPQHF
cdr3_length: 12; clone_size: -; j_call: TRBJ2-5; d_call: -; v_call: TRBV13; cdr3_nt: TGTGCCAGCAGCCCCAGGGGACAGACCCAGTACTTC; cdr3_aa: CASSPRGQTQYF
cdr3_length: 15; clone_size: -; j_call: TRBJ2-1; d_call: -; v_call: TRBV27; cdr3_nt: TGTGCCAGCAGTTTCGTTCCGACAGTCTACAATGAGCAGTTCTTC; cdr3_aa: CASSFVPTVYNEQFF
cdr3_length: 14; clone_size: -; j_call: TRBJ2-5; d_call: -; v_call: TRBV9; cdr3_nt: TGTGCCAGCAGCGTAGGAGGCAACCAAGAGACCCAGTACTTC; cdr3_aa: CASSVGGNQETQYF
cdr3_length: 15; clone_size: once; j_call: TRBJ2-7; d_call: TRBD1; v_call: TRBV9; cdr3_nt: TGTGCCAGCAGCGTCGGAGGACAGGCGTCCTACGAGCAGTACTTC; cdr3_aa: CASSVGGQASYEQYF
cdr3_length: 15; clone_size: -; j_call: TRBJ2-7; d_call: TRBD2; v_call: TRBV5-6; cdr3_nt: TGTGCCAGCAGCTTGGCGGGGACTAGCGTCTACGAGCAGTACTTC; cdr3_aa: CASSLAGTSVYEQYF
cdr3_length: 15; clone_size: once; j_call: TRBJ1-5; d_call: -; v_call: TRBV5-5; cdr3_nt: TGTGCCAGCAGCCTATGGGACGGAAGCAATCAGCCCCAGCATTTT; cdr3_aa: CASSLWDGSNQPQHF
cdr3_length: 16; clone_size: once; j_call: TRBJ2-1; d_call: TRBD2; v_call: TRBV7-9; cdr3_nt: TGTGCCAGCACCGTGGTCCTAGCGGGATCCTACAATGAGCAGTTCTTC; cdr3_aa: CASTVVLAGSYNEQFF
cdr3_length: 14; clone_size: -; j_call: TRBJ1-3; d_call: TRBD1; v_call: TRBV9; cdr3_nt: TGTGCCAGCAGCGTAGGGGACAGTCAGTACACCATATATTTT; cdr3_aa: CASSVGDSQYTIYF
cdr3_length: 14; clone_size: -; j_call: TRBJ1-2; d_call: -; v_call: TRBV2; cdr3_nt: TGTGCCAGCAGTGAAGTGGCAGGGGCTCGTGGCTACACCTTC; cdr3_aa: CASSEVAGARGYTF
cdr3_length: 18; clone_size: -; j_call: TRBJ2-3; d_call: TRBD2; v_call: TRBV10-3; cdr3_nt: TGTGCCATCAGTGGACCTAGCGGAACCCGGGTTGGTACAGATACGCAGTATTTT; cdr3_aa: CAISGPSGTRVGTDTQYF
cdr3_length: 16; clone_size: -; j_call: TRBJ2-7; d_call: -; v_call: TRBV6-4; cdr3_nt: TGTGCCAGCAGTGACAGGAAAGCTAGGAGCTCCTACGAGCAGTACTTC; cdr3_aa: CASSDRKARSSYEQYF
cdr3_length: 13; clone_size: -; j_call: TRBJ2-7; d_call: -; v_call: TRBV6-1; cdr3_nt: TGTGCCAGCAGTGAAGAGGACTCCTACGAGCAGTACTTC; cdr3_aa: CASSEEDSYEQYF
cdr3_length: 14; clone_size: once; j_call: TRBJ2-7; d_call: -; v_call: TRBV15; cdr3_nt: TGTGCCACCAGCAAAACGGGAGAAGCCTACGAGCAGTACTTC; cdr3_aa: CATSKTGEAYEQYF
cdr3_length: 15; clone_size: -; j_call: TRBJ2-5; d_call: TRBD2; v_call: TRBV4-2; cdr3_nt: TGTGCCAGCAGCCCAGAGCGGGATGTTCAAGAGACCCAGTACTTC; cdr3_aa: CASSPERDVQETQYF
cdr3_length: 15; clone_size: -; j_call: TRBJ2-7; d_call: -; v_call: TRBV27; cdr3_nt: TGTGCCAGCAGTTTATACAAGGGGAAAGCTTACGAGCAGTACTTC; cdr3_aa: CASSLYKGKAYEQYF
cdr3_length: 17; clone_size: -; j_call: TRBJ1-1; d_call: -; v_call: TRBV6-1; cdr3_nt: TGTGCCAGCAGTGAAGCCCCCTGGGTAGGGATGAACACTGAAGCTTTCTTT; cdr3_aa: CASSEAPWVGMNTEAFF
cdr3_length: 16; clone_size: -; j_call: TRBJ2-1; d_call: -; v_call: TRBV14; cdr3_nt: TGTGCCAGCAGCCAAGGCGGCCCCTTCTCCTACAATGAGCAGTTCTTC; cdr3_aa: CASSQGGPFSYNEQFF
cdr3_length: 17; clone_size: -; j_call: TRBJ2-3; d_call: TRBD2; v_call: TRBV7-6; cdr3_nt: TGTGCCAGCAGCTTAGAAACCCTAGCGGGTTACACAGATACGCAGTATTTT; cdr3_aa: CASSLETLAGYTDTQYF
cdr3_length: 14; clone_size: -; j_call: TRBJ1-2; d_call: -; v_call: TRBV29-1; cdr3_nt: TGCAGCGTTGAAGATCGGGTGTCGGGTAGCGGCTACACCTTC; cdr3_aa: CSVEDRVSGSGYTF
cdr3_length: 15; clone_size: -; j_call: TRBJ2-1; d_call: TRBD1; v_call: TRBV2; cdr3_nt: TGTGCCAGCAGAGCGACAGGGGGCTCGTACAATGAGCAGTTCTTC; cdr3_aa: CASRATGGSYNEQFF
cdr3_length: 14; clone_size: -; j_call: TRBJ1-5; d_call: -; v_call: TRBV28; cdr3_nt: TGTGCCACCACCGAAATCTCGGGCAATCAGTCCCAGCATTTT; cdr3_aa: CATTEISGNQSQHF
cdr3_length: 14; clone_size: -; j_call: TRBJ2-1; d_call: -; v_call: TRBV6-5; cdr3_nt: TGTGCCAGCAGCCCCCCCTTGCGGAGGGATGAGCAGTTCTTC; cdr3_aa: CASSPPLRRDEQFF
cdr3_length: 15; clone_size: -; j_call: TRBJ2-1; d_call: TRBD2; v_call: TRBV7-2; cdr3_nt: TGTGCCAGCAGCTCCACGACTAGCGCGTACAATGAGCAGTTCTTC; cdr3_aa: CASSSTTSAYNEQFF
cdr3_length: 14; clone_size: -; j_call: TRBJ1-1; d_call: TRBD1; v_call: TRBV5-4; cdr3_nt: TGTGCCAGCAGCGGGGGGACAGATGGGACTGAAGCTTTCTTT; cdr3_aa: CASSGGTDGTEAFF
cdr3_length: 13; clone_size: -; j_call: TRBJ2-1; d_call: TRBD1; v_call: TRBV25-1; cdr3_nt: TGTGCCAGCAGTGATTGGACAGGGGATGAGCAGTTCTTC; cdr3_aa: CASSDWTGDEQFF